What follows describes a single T cell receptor (beta chain). Assay: immunoSEQ multiplex PCR; the TCRdb copy retains only in-frame clones and omits some. This sample has just over 200,000 clones, with more than 65% found just once. The source of the sample is a study of cytotoxic CD8 clonotypes in ibrutinib-treated CLL. V lost 4 bases and J lost 6, with 18 bases in between. The CDR3 consists of 15 residues. Germline V gives CDR1 SGHTA, CDR2 FQGNSA. This clonotype was sampled from a human donor with chronic lymphocytic leukemia. This chain connects TRBV7-2 to TRBJ2-5; D is possibly TRBD2 (7 bases). The input for sequencing was PBMCs, taken after 12 months of ibrutinib treatment. This CDR3 reads CASSYQGGARKTQYF. DNA for the CDR3: TGTGCCAGCAGCTACCAAGGGGGGGCGCGAAAGACCCAGTACTTC.